The 26 T cell receptor beta chains below all came from one sample that was sequenced in a study of cytomegalovirus exposure and HLA in healthy donors. PCR employed 60 Vbeta and 13 Jbeta primers. Only in-frame clones appear in the TCRdb table, and some are missing; sequencing was by immunoSEQ multiplex PCR. The sample lists 80,000 or so clones; over 70% were seen once. Sequenced input: PBMCs. These receptors all come from a man aged 30 to 45 in good health and CMV-seropositive.

In this sample, this clone turned up a few times. The chain is built from TRBV28 and TRBJ1-2, with D maybe TRBD1 (5 bases). The CDR3 has 13 residues. V was clipped by 10 bases and J by 5 bases, with 17 bases between them. Germline CDR1 and CDR2: MDHEN and SYDVKM. CDR3 nucleotides: TGTGCCACCCCGCTCGAAGCAGGGTATGGCTACACCTTC. Protein product: CATPLEAGYGYTF.

This clone showed up just a few times. The chain is built from TRBV6-1 and TRBJ1-5; D gene ambiguous. V shed 1 base and J shed 4 bases, with 11 bases lying between them. CDR1 is MNHNS, CDR2 SASEGT, per germline. This CDR3 is 15 amino acids long. The CDR3 region is CASSEGEILNQPQHF. The CDR3 DNA sequence: TGTGCCAGCAGTGAAGGCGAGATATTGAATCAGCCCCAGCATTTT.

The chain recombines TRBV25-1 with TRBJ1-1; D unclear. The CDR3 runs to 12 residues. V was shortened by 5 bases and J by 3 bases, with 7 bases between the two germline ends. Germline V gene data show CDR1 as MGHDK and CDR2 as SYGVNS. The CDR3 region is CASSLDDTEAFF. CDR3 DNA: TGTGCCAGCAGTTTAGATGACACTGAAGCTTTCTTT.

The chain uses TRBV30 and TRBJ2-1; TRBD1 matches at 11 bases. Germline assignment: CDR1 GTSNPN and CDR2 SVGIG (reference sequence). J was trimmed by 9 bases and V by 2 bases; bases with no gene match: 6. This CDR3 has 14 residues. The CDR3 reads CAWSKDRGPSEQFF. The CDR3 region has the DNA TGTGCCTGGAGTAAGGACAGGGGGCCGAGTGAGCAGTTCTTC.

This clone was counted a few times. The chain couples TRBV29-1 to TRBJ2-7; perhaps TRBD1 as D (5 bases). In germline, CDR1 is SQVTM, CDR2 ANQGSEA. With 3 bases removed from V and 5 bases from J, the gap between germline ends came to 11 bases. This CDR3 contains 12 residues. CDR3 coding DNA: TGCAGCGTTGACCAGGGCGGACACGAGCAGTACTTC. It translates to CSVDQGGHEQYF.

The chain links TRBV5-6 to TRBJ1-2, with D uncertain. CDR1 and CDR2 from the germline V gene are SGHDT and YYEEEE. V was trimmed by 4 bases and J by 4 bases, leaving 11 bases between them. The CDR3 spans 13 residues. The CDR3 loop is CASSRDGSYGYTF. CDR3 in DNA: TGTGCCAGCAGCCGCGACGGGAGCTATGGCTACACCTTC.

J is TRBJ2-5 and V is TRBV5-6, with D perhaps TRBD2 (5 bases). Germline lookup yields CDR1 SGHDT and CDR2 YYEEEE. Trimming took 0 bases from V and 4 from J, leaving 10 bases between them. The CDR3 extends over 14 amino acids. The CDR3 DNA is TGTGCCAGCAGCTTGGCCAGAGGGAGAGAGACCCAGTACTTC. Translating it yields CASSLARGRETQYF.

The CDR3 loop is CASSFPTRVYQPQHF. The CDR3 nucleotides are TGTGCCAGCAGTTTCCCCACTAGGGTTTATCAGCCCCAGCATTTT. This chain connects TRBV28 to TRBJ1-5; no clear D. The V end was cut by 3 bases, the J end by 5 bases, with 14 bases between. The CDR3 loop spans 15 amino acids. CDR1 and CDR2 (germline): MDHEN, SYDVKM.

Here the CDR3 reads CASSQGDNRVSINEKLFF. In nucleotides, the CDR3 is TGCGCCAGCAGCCAAGGAGATAACAGGGTGTCCATTAATGAAAAACTGTTTTTT. This chain joins TRBV4-1 and TRBJ1-4, with a weak D call TRBD1 (6 bases). This CDR3 contains 18 residues. V gave up 1 base and J gave up 4 bases, with 19 bases separating them. The V gene's germline CDR1 is MGHRA and CDR2 YSYEKL.

The chain has TRBV15 and TRBJ1-5; D perhaps matches TRBD1 (5 bases). Germline V gene data show CDR1 as LNHNV and CDR2 as YYDKDF (reference sequence). The CDR3 contains 15 residues. V lost 1 base to trimming and J lost 1 base, with 8 bases between them. CDR3 amino acids: CATSRGAGSNQPQHF. DNA for the CDR3: TGTGCCACCAGCAGAGGTGCAGGGAGCAATCAGCCCCAGCATTTT.

V usage is TRBV7-9 and J usage is TRBJ2-7, with 7 bases aligning to TRBD1. The CDR3 runs to 15 residues. Germline trimming cut 6 bases from V and 3 bases from J; bases unmatched to any gene: 11. Per germline, CDR1 SEHNR and CDR2 FQNEAQ (reference sequence). Here the CDR3 reads CASSYTGEAIYEQYF. In nucleotides, the CDR3 is TGTGCCAGCAGTTATACAGGGGAAGCAATCTACGAGCAGTACTTC.

In this sample, this clone turned up a few times. The V and J genes are TRBV4-3 and TRBJ2-7; 10 nucleotides match TRBD2. The V gene end was trimmed by 4 bases and the J gene end by 7 bases; junction bases not matched to a gene: 7. Germline CDR1 LGHNA, CDR2 YSLEER. This CDR3 is built from 14 residues. CDR3 in amino acids: CASSLLAGGREQYF. Written as DNA, the CDR3 is TGCGCCAGCAGCCTGTTAGCGGGAGGAAGGGAGCAGTACTTC.

The genes are TRBV6-1 and TRBJ2-1; 9 positions match TRBD1. V lost 6 bases, J lost 8 bases, and 8 bases stayed unmatched. The CDR3 totals 14 residues. The germline CDR1 and CDR2 sequences are MNHNS and SASEGT. As DNA, the CDR3 is TGTGCCAGCAGCGCGGGACAGGGCAACGATGAGCAGTTCTTC. Its translation: CASSAGQGNDEQFF.

This chain links TRBV28 with TRBJ2-7; weak D call: TRBD1 (6 bases). The CDR3 length is 14 residues. The V and J ends lost 6 bases and 4 bases respectively, with 16 bases between them. Per germline, CDR1 MDHEN and CDR2 SYDVKM. This chain's CDR3 is CASSPGTRHYEQYF. The CDR3 DNA follows: TGTGCCAGCAGCCCCGGGACAAGACATTACGAGCAGTACTTC.

This chain joins TRBV19 and TRBJ2-3, with 8 bases matching TRBD2. Germline V gene lookup returns CDR1 LNHDA and CDR2 SQIVND (reference sequence). The CDR3 consists of 14 residues. With 7 bases clipped from V and 1 base from J, the junction kept 4 bases outside the gene matches. This CDR3 reads CASIPGGGTDTQYF. In DNA form, the CDR3 reads TGTGCCAGTATCCCCGGGGGGGGCACAGATACGCAGTATTTT.

The chain couples TRBV27 to TRBJ1-2, with D hard to call. CDR3 length: 13 residues. In germline, CDR1 is MNHEY, CDR2 SMNVEV (reference sequence). Trimming shortened V by 4 bases and J by 6 bases, and 12 bases separated the two germline ends. In DNA, the CDR3 is TGTGCCAGCAGTTCCCGCCTCGAGAATGGCTACACCTTC. Its translation is CASSSRLENGYTF.

The sample holds a few counts of this clone. This chain connects TRBV29-1 to TRBJ2-7, with TRBD1 identical over 9 bases. With V trimmed by 6 bases and J by 0 bases, 9 bases remained unmatched. This CDR3 has 15 residues. Germline assignment: CDR1 SQVTM and CDR2 ANQGSEA. CDR3 amino acids: CSVASPGQGSYEQYF. The CDR3 DNA sequence: TGCAGCGTCGCCTCGCCGGGACAGGGCTCCTACGAGCAGTACTTC.

This clone was observed a handful of times. Other nucleotide sequences from this sample produce the same CDR3. The chain couples TRBV30 to TRBJ1-3; no definite D call. This CDR3 spans 14 amino acids. The V and J ends lost 0 bases and 1 base respectively, with 7 bases between them. Germline CDR1 is GTSNPN and CDR2 is SVGIG (reference sequence). The CDR3 sequence: CAWSVRGSGNTIYF. In DNA, the CDR3 is TGTGCCTGGAGTGTACGGGGTTCTGGAAACACCATATATTTT. Full variable domain (outside the CDR3, taken from reference TRBV30 and TRBJ1-3): SQTIHQWPATLVQPVGSPLSLECTVEGTSNPNLYWYRQAAGRGLQLLFYSVGIGQISSEVPQNLSASRPQDRQFILSSKKLLLSDSGFYLCAWSVRGSGNTIYFGEGSWLTVV.

The gene calls are TRBV5-1 and TRBJ1-1, with 7 bases aligning to TRBD1. The CDR3 consists of 15 residues. Trimming took 3 bases from V and 6 from J; bases not matched to a gene: 11. Germline V gene sequence: CDR1 SGHRS, CDR2 YFSETQ. The DNA of the CDR3 is TGCGCCAGCAGCTCCGGTAGGGGGCAGGGCCCTGAAGCTTTCTTT. Residues: CASSSGRGQGPEAFF.

The rearrangement links TRBV15 to TRBJ1-2, with 8 bases matching TRBD1. The germline CDR1 and CDR2 sequences are LNHNV and YYDKDF (reference sequence). The CDR3 consists of 14 residues. With V trimmed by 5 bases and J by 4 bases, 6 bases remained unmatched. The CDR3 here is CATSGQGSSYGYTF. CDR3 sequence (DNA): TGTGCCACCAGCGGACAGGGCTCCTCCTATGGCTACACCTTC.

The chain links TRBV9 to TRBJ1-1, with 8 bases lining up with TRBD1. Germline trimming cut 3 bases from V and 4 bases from J; bases unmatched to any gene: 8. Germline CDR1 reads SGDLS; CDR2 reads YYNGEE. There are 15 residues in the CDR3. CDR3 sequence reads: CASSGHRGFGTEAFF. The DNA for the CDR3 is TGTGCCAGCAGCGGGCACAGGGGGTTCGGCACTGAAGCTTTCTTT.

This clone was observed a few times. The rearrangement joins TRBV7-8 to TRBJ1-4, with 8 bases identical to TRBD1. Germline V lookup: CDR1 SGHVS, CDR2 FQNEAQ. The CDR3 contains 15 residues. Trimming at V came to 3 bases and at J to 14 bases, leaving 14 bases not matched to a gene. CDR3 sequence reads: CASSLATTGVEGLFF. In nucleotides, the CDR3 is TGTGCCAGCAGCTTGGCGACGACAGGGGTGGAGGGGCTGTTTTTT.

V is TRBV30 and J is TRBJ1-1; 12 bases fit TRBD1. After removal of 3 bases from V and 7 bases from J, the junction contained 3 bases not matched to a gene. This CDR3 spans 13 amino acids. Looked up from germline, CDR1 is GTSNPN and CDR2 is SVGIG (reference sequence). The CDR3 protein is CAWRGQGAGEAFF. The CDR3 DNA sequence: TGTGCCTGGAGGGGACAGGGGGCAGGTGAAGCTTTCTTT.

CDR3 loop: CASSVTGAPYEQYF. Here the CDR3 DNA reads TGTGCCAGCAGCGTAACAGGGGCCCCCTACGAGCAGTACTTC. The rearrangement links TRBV9 to TRBJ2-7; 7 nucleotides line up with TRBD1. V lost 1 base and J lost 2; bases outside the gene matches: 3. The CDR3 is 14 amino acids. Germline loops: CDR1 SGDLS, CDR2 YYNGEE.

With respect to this clone: At one end, the junction sequence differs from germline, possibly due to a read error. Within the sample, other DNA sequences also encode this same CDR3. This sequence joins TRBV5-4 and TRBJ1-1; the D gene is possibly TRBD1 (5 bases). CDR1 is SGHNT, CDR2 YYREEE, per germline (reference sequence). The CDR3 has 18 amino acids. This CDR3 is CASSQAWRGGGMNTEAFF. The CDR3 nucleotides read TGCGCCAGCAGCCAAGCTTGGAGGGGTGGGGGGATGAACACTGAAGCTTTCTTT.

The chain is built from TRBV29-1 and TRBJ2-1; D unclear. The V gene's germline CDR1 is SQVTM and CDR2 ANQGSEA. This CDR3 is 15 amino acids long. V shed 0 bases and J shed 0 bases, with 9 bases lying between them. The CDR3, as DNA: TGCAGCGTTGAAGATCGCCGGAGCTCCTACAATGAGCAGTTCTTC. Residues: CSVEDRRSSYNEQFF.